Below, 14 T cell receptor beta chains from the same sample are listed, as sequenced in a study of regulatory T cells. Study-wide results and caveats: In CD3G-deficient patients, conventional CD4+ T cells were enriched for hydrophobic CDR3 residues at positions 6 and 7.

These receptors' targets are unknown. The PCR used 52 TRBV and 13 TRBJ primers. Clones were read by immunoSEQ multiplex PCR, and TCRdb kept only the in-frame ones, dropping some. Among approximately 18,000 clones listed, more than 65% were seen once. The specimen sequenced was conventional CD4+ T cells sorted from blood. All receptors come from a person aged 25 to 39 with CD3G deficiency.

The chain recombines TRBV7-8 with TRBJ1-5; D is undetermined. V was pared by 1 base and J by 9 bases, with 16 bases between. Germline CDR1 reads SGHVS; CDR2 reads FQNEAQ. The CDR3 consists of 15 residues. The CDR3 loop is CASSLGSGSGGPQHF. CDR3 in DNA: TGTGCCAGCAGCTTAGGTTCCGGGAGCGGCGGGCCCCAGCATTTT.

The chain recombines TRBV28 with TRBJ2-7; 11 bases agree with TRBD1. The CDR3 contains 15 residues. The V and J ends lost 6 bases and 7 bases, in that order; junction bases with no gene match: 11. Germline V CDR1 and CDR2: MDHEN, SYDVKM. The CDR3 coding sequence is TGTGCCAGCAGGGAGGAAGGGGGACAGGGGGGAGAGCAGTACTTC. It specifies CASREEGGQGGEQYF.

This chain links TRBV28 with TRBJ2-4; D is undetermined. V lost 4 bases to trimming and J lost 10 bases, with 20 bases between them. Germline V gene data show CDR1 as MDHEN and CDR2 as SYDVKM. There are 15 residues in the CDR3. Here the CDR3 DNA reads TGTGCCAGCAGTTCCACCCTTTCCGGACCCTTGATTCAGTACTTC. Protein sequence: CASSSTLSGPLIQYF.

The genes are TRBV7-9 and TRBJ2-3; 11 bases fit TRBD1. There are 15 residues in the CDR3. Looked up from germline, CDR1 is SEHNR and CDR2 is FQNEAQ (reference sequence). V shed 1 base, J shed 6 bases, and the junction held 3 bases outside the gene matches. The CDR3 reads CASSLGTGGADTQYF. The DNA for the CDR3 is TGTGCCAGCAGCTTAGGGACAGGGGGCGCGGATACGCAGTATTTT. The full variable domain, in which reference TRBV7-9 and TRBJ2-3 provide the parts outside the CDR3, is DTGVSQNPRHKITKRGQNVTFRCDPISEHNRLYWYRQTLGQGPEFLTYFQNEAQLEKSRLLSDRFSAERPKGSFSTLEIQRTEQGDSAMYLCASSLGTGGADTQYFGPGTRLTVL.

This sequence joins TRBV9 and TRBJ1-2; unclear D gene. The ends were cut back, 3 bases at V and 4 bases at J, with 4 bases in the middle. Germline V gene lookup returns CDR1 SGDLS and CDR2 YYNGEE. The CDR3 sequence is 11 residues long. DNA of the CDR3: TGTGCCAGCAGCGGGGTCTATGGCTACACCTTC. Its translation is CASSGVYGYTF.

The chain joins TRBV11-2 to TRBJ2-7; D may be TRBD2 (6 bases). Trimming cost V 4 bases and J 7 bases, with 23 bases left between them. This CDR3 spans 16 amino acids. Per germline, CDR1 SGHAT and CDR2 FQNNGV. This CDR3 is CASSYIRGYGSREQYF. Here the CDR3 DNA reads TGTGCCAGCAGCTATATCCGGGGGTACGGGTCGAGGGAGCAGTACTTC.

In this sample, this clone turned up once. CDR3 sequence: CASRPLGGNYGYTF. CDR3 bases: TGCGCCAGCAGGCCCCTAGGGGGTAACTATGGCTACACCTTC. The chain combines TRBV5-1 with TRBJ1-2, with D perhaps matching TRBD1 (6 bases). Looked up from germline, CDR1 is SGHRS and CDR2 is YFSETQ. CDR3 size: 14 residues. V dropped 5 bases and J dropped 1 base, with 12 bases sitting between them.

The chain uses TRBV7-3 and TRBJ2-3; 7 bases fit TRBD2. V lost 5 bases and J lost 2; bases outside the gene matches: 7. This CDR3 contains 15 residues. CDR1 is SGHTA and CDR2 is FQGTGA in the germline V gene. The CDR3 DNA reads TGTGCCAGCAGCCCAGCGGGGCTAGCCACAGATACGCAGTATTTT. Protein product: CASSPAGLATDTQYF.

This clone was seen only a few times. CDR3 in amino acids: CASSLQGALEKLFF. CDR3 nucleotide sequence: TGTGCCAGCAGTTTACAGGGTGCGTTGGAAAAACTGTTTTTT. The J gene is TRBJ1-4, the V gene TRBV28; maybe TRBD1 (5 bases). This CDR3 is 14 amino acids long. The germline gives CDR1 MDHEN, CDR2 SYDVKM. With 2 bases removed from V and 8 bases from J, the gap between germline ends came to 12 bases.

This clone is medium-sized by share. This chain joins TRBV7-8 and TRBJ2-2; the match to TRBD2 covers 10 bases. Trimming took 5 bases from V and 4 from J; bases not matched to a gene: 4. Germline V CDR1 and CDR2: SGHVS, FQNEAQ. The CDR3 length is 15 residues. CDR3 sequence: CASSRTSGATGELFF. CDR3 DNA sequence: TGTGCCAGCAGCCGGACTAGCGGTGCCACCGGGGAGCTGTTTTTT. The full variable domain, its missing parts supplied by reference TRBV7-8 and TRBJ2-2, is GAGVSQSPRYKVAKRGQDVALRCDPISGHVSLFWYQQALGQGPEFLTYFQNEAQLDKSGLPSDRFFAERPEGSVSTLKIQRTQQEDSAVYLCASSRTSGATGELFFGEGSRLTVL.

The rearrangement joins TRBV28 to TRBJ2-4, with D hard to call. Germline CDR1 MDHEN, CDR2 SYDVKM. Trimming pared 5 bases from V and 1 base from J, leaving 12 bases between. The CDR3 is 15 amino acids. The CDR3, as DNA: TGTGCCAGCAGTCCTCAAGGGCAGGCCAAAAACATTCAGTACTTC. Residues: CASSPQGQAKNIQYF. The variable domain in full, completed from reference TRBV28 and TRBJ2-4, reads DVKVTQSSRYLVKRTGEKVFLECVQDMDHENMFWYRQDPGLGLRLIYFSYDVKMKEKGDIPEGYSVSREKKERFSLILESASTNQTSMYLCASSPQGQAKNIQYFGAGTRLSVL.

The chain is built from TRBV5-1 and TRBJ1-1; the D gene is possibly TRBD1 (5 bases). The CDR3 has 14 amino acids. Germline V gene lookup returns CDR1 SGHRS and CDR2 YFSETQ. Trimming pared 4 bases from V and 1 base from J, leaving 11 bases between. The CDR3 DNA sequence: TGCGCCAGCAGCCCGCAGGGCCGGAACACTGAAGCTTTCTTT. It translates to CASSPQGRNTEAFF.

This rearrangement joins TRBV28 to TRBJ1-1; D might be TRBD1 (6 bases). This CDR3 has 14 residues. V was shortened by 5 bases and J by 3 bases, with 13 bases between the two germline ends. Germline V CDR1 and CDR2: MDHEN, SYDVKM. Here the CDR3 DNA reads TGTGCCAGCAGTCCGCGGACAGTCTACACTGAAGCTTTCTTT. As protein: CASSPRTVYTEAFF.

The chain combines TRBV10-3 with TRBJ2-1; D is undetermined. Germline V CDR1 and CDR2: ENHRY, SYGVKD. V lost 2 bases to trimming and J lost 7 bases, with 12 bases between them. The CDR3 covers 14 residues. The CDR3 coding sequence is TGTGCCATCAGTGAGAGGGCCCGCCTAAATGAGCAGTTCTTC. Its protein product is CAISERARLNEQFF.